Many counts were recorded for the clone carrying this TCR beta chain. Its antigen is unknown. An equimolar mix of two oligonucleotides served as the beta constant-region primer for TRBC1 and TRBC2. The ligated cDNA underwent four PCR rounds using SP2 and nested alpha and beta constant-region primers. TCRdb redid the calling of the UMI-ligation and nested PCR reads with MiXCR, one entry per CDR3 protein. The sample records 80,000 or so distinct CDR3 sequences, about 10% being singletons. The V end was cut by 6 bases, the J end by 5 bases, with 16 bases between. The CDR3 is 13 residues long. From germline, CDR1 is DFQATT and CDR2 SNEGSKA (reference sequence). Sequential positive selection took CD4 T cells first, then CD8 T cells. The entry originates in a study of naive and memory T cell subsets. General study results and limits: Gini index rose across naive, CM, EM and EMRA in CD4 and CD8. Findings for naive and memory subsets could not be checked against ground truth.

Specimen: naive CD8+ T cells from blood. The chain recombines TRBV20-1 with TRBJ2-5, with a tentative D call TRBD2 (7 bases). This TCR came from a human donor in good health. CDR3 sequence: CSAARRGLETQYF. In DNA, the CDR3 is TGCAGTGCCGCCCGGCGGGGGCTGGAGACCCAGTACTTC.